One and the same sample provided the 6 T cell receptor beta chains below, sequenced in a study of cytomegalovirus exposure and HLA in healthy donors. A multiplex PCR was run with 60 Vbeta primers and 13 Jbeta primers. The data were produced by immunoSEQ multiplex PCR, yet TCRdb's version contains in-frame clones alone and is incomplete. Its clone listing holds under 40,000 clones. The source material was PBMCs. The receptors here all came from a woman aged 35 to 49 in good health and CMV-seropositive.

The chain couples TRBV30 to TRBJ1-4; D might be TRBD1 (5 bases). Trimming took 2 bases from V and 7 from J, leaving 8 bases between them. This CDR3 is built from 12 residues. Germline CDR1 GTSNPN, CDR2 SVGIG (reference sequence). The CDR3 sequence: CAWSPDIEKLFF. DNA of the CDR3: TGTGCCTGGAGTCCGGACATTGAAAAACTGTTTTTT.

V gene TRBV6-1 combines with J gene TRBJ1-5, with D unresolved. Germline V gives CDR1 MNHNS, CDR2 SASEGT. V was shortened by 3 bases and J by 7 bases, with 10 bases between the two germline ends. There are 13 residues in the CDR3. The CDR3 loop is CASSDAGLQPQHF. The CDR3 DNA reads as TGTGCCAGCAGTGATGCGGGTTTGCAGCCCCAGCATTTT.

The chain links TRBV18 to TRBJ2-3; 9 bases are a match to TRBD2. After removal of 3 bases from V and 0 bases from J, the junction contained 1 base not matched to a gene. The CDR3 is 15 residues long. In germline, CDR1 is KGHSH, CDR2 LQKENI. CDR3 nucleotide sequence: TGTGCCAGCTCACCTACTAGCGGGAGCACAGATACGCAGTATTTT. It encodes CASSPTSGSTDTQYF.

The chain joins TRBV4-2 to TRBJ2-2; 7 bases align to TRBD1. CDR3 length: 19 residues. Germline-derived CDR1 and CDR2 are LGHNA and YNFKEQ. V shed 0 bases, J shed 0 bases, and the junction held 10 bases outside the gene matches. The CDR3, as DNA: TGTGCCAGCAGCCAAGATCCTGTCAGGGGGTCCTCGAACACCGGGGAGCTGTTTTTT. This translates into CASSQDPVRGSSNTGELFF.

CDR3 loop: CASRPSGRSGYNEQFF. The CDR3 region has the DNA TGTGCCAGCAGACCAAGCGGGAGAAGCGGCTACAATGAGCAGTTCTTC. This chain connects TRBV28 to TRBJ2-1, with 8 positions matching TRBD2. CDR3 length: 16 residues. V lost 6 bases to trimming and J lost 3 bases; unmatched junction nucleotides: 10. Germline-derived CDR1 and CDR2 are MDHEN and SYDVKM.

The chain is built from TRBV20-1 and TRBJ2-5; a possible D gene is TRBD1 (6 bases). Germline V gene sequence: CDR1 DFQATT, CDR2 SNEGSKA (reference sequence). V was pared by 2 bases and J by 5 bases, with 6 bases between. The CDR3 spans 11 residues. Written as DNA, the CDR3 is TGCAGTGCTAGACAGGGGGAGACCCAGTACTTC. This translates into CSARQGETQYF.